One sample yielded the 12 T cell receptor beta chains listed below, sequenced in a study of blood T cell repertoires in COVID-19. Some clones are missing from TCRdb's copy, which holds only in-frame ones; the method was immunoSEQ multiplex PCR. This sample yields about 310,000 clones, of which more than 75% are seen a single time; 1% belongs to the top ten. Material: peripheral blood. The receptors here all came from a man in his fifties with active or convalescent COVID-19.

The genes are TRBV15 and TRBJ2-1; 10 positions match TRBD2. The V and J ends lost 1 base and 9 bases, in that order; junction bases with no gene match: 6. From germline, CDR1 is LNHNV and CDR2 YYDKDF (reference sequence). This CDR3 is 15 amino acids long. As DNA, the CDR3 is TGTGCCACCAGCAGAGGAGCTAGCGGGAGTGGTGAGCAGTTCTTC. This gives the protein CATSRGASGSGEQFF.

This sequence joins TRBV3-1 (or the pseudogene TRBV3-2) and TRBJ2-1, with 7 bases matching TRBD2. The CDR3 extends over 17 amino acids. V trimming: 3 bases; J trimming: 6 bases; junction bases outside the gene matches: 14. Germline V gene data show CDR1 as LGHDT and CDR2 as YNNKEL (reference sequence). The CDR3 is CASSQGWTVGGSNEQFF. CDR3 DNA sequence: TGTGCCAGCAGCCAGGGTTGGACGGTCGGGGGGTCCAATGAGCAGTTCTTC.

This chain links TRBV7-9 with TRBJ2-7; the match to TRBD1 covers 7 bases. Germline-derived CDR1 and CDR2 are SEHNR and FQNEAQ (reference sequence). With 5 bases clipped from V and 3 bases from J, the junction kept 16 bases outside the gene matches. The CDR3 loop spans 17 amino acids. The CDR3 region has the DNA TGTGCCAGCAGCGTAGGAATAGGACAGGTTGTGATCTACGAGCAGTACTTC. This encodes CASSVGIGQVVIYEQYF.

J is TRBJ1-6 and V is TRBV28; D is unresolved. Germline V gene sequence: CDR1 MDHEN, CDR2 SYDVKM. The CDR3 extends over 16 amino acids. V was cut by 7 bases and J by 1 base, with 14 bases left in between. Here the CDR3 reads CASIPGRRSYNSPLHF. The CDR3 DNA reads as TGTGCCAGCATTCCAGGTCGGCGTTCCTATAATTCACCCCTCCACTTT.

The CDR3 coding sequence is TGTGCCAGCAGCTTTGGACAGGGAAACTCTGGAAACACCATATATTTT. The encoded protein is CASSFGQGNSGNTIYF. The chain combines TRBV5-8 with TRBJ1-3, with 8 bases matching TRBD1. Unmatched junction bases numbered 4, after V lost 2 bases and J lost 0 bases. Germline CDR1 reads SGHTS; CDR2 reads YDEGEE. The CDR3 contains 16 residues.

The chain uses TRBV18 and TRBJ2-5; 8 bases agree with TRBD1. CDR1 and CDR2 (germline): KGHSH, LQKENI. The CDR3 runs to 17 residues. The J segment lost 2 bases and the V segment lost 0 bases, leaving 8 bases of the junction unmatched. The CDR3 is CASSPPRFGTGQETQYF. DNA of the CDR3: TGTGCCAGCTCACCACCGCGTTTCGGGACAGGTCAAGAGACCCAGTACTTC.

The chain combines TRBV30 with TRBJ2-3; TRBD2 agrees at 7 bases. V shed 4 bases, J shed 12 bases, and the junction held 7 bases outside the gene matches. Germline assignment: CDR1 GTSNPN and CDR2 SVGIG (reference sequence). The CDR3 spans 11 residues. CDR3 in amino acids: CAWTRAGFQYF. The CDR3 nucleotides read TGTGCCTGGACCCGAGCGGGGTTCCAGTATTTT.

The gene calls are TRBV7-7 and TRBJ2-3; TRBD2 matches 8 bases. This CDR3 comprises 16 residues. CDR1 and CDR2 from the germline V gene are SSHAT and FNYEAQ (reference sequence). V dropped 5 bases and J dropped 3; count of bases not matched to a gene: 10. For the CDR3, the DNA is TGTGCCAGCAGCCCGGGGACTAGAGGGCAGACAGATACGCAGTATTTT. This translates into CASSPGTRGQTDTQYF. The full variable domain, with the rest looked up from reference TRBV7-7 and TRBJ2-3, is GAGVSQSPRYKVTKRGQDVTLRCDPISSHATLYWYQQALGQGPEFLTYFNYEAQPDKSGLPSDRFSAERPEGSISTLTIQRTEQRDSAMYRCASSPGTRGQTDTQYFGPGTRLTVL.

Only a few counts were recorded for this clone. The gene calls are TRBV5-1 and TRBJ2-7; 7 nucleotides match TRBD2. Germline V gene sequence: CDR1 SGHRS, CDR2 YFSETQ. V lost 2 bases to trimming and J lost 5 bases; unmatched junction nucleotides: 4. The CDR3 is 13 residues long. CDR3 bases: TGCGCCAGCAGCTTCCAGCGGGGAAACGAGCAGTACTTC. Translation: CASSFQRGNEQYF.

The genes are TRBV7-9 and TRBJ1-2, with TRBD1 identical over 10 bases. Trimming cost V 7 bases and J 6 bases; bases outside gene matches: 11. The CDR3 is 15 residues long. Germline lookup yields CDR1 SEHNR and CDR2 FQNEAQ (reference sequence). The CDR3 loop reads CASTLGDRGFDGYTF. The DNA for the CDR3 is TGTGCCAGCACCCTCGGGGACAGGGGTTTCGATGGCTACACCTTC.

V gene TRBV5-1 combines with J gene TRBJ1-2; the D gene is possibly TRBD1 (6 bases). Per germline, CDR1 SGHRS and CDR2 YFSETQ. V lost 4 bases, J lost 0 bases, and 10 bases lay in between. The CDR3 extends over 14 amino acids. CDR3 sequence: CASSPDSSNYGYTF. CDR3 DNA sequence: TGCGCCAGCAGCCCGGACAGCTCTAACTATGGCTACACCTTC.

CDR3 loop: CSAGNRDSDGYTF. CDR3 DNA: TGCAGCGCTGGAAACAGGGATTCCGATGGCTACACCTTC. V and J are TRBV29-1 and TRBJ1-2, with D perhaps matching TRBD1 (6 bases). CDR1 SQVTM and CDR2 ANQGSEA come from the germline V gene. Trimming left V 7 bases short and J 6 bases short, with 18 bases between. This CDR3 spans 13 amino acids. Full variable domain (missing parts from reference TRBV29-1 and TRBJ1-2): SAVISQKPSRDICQRGTSLTIQCQVDSQVTMMFWYRQQPGQSLTLIATANQGSEATYESGFVIDKFPISRPNLTFSTLTVSNMSPEDSSIYLCSAGNRDSDGYTFGSGTRLTVV.